These 3 T cell receptor beta chains were all obtained from the same sample, sequenced in a study of blood T cell repertoires in COVID-19. Repertoires were generated with immunoSEQ multiplex PCR, while TCRdb's copy carries only in-frame clones and drops some. Among roughly 250,000 clones listed, about four fifths were seen once. Sample: peripheral blood. The receptors derive from a woman older than 75 with acute or convalescent COVID-19.

The gene calls are TRBV6-2 or TRBV6-3 and TRBJ2-3; 7 nucleotides match TRBD1. The CDR3 sequence is 16 residues long. CDR1 MNHEY and CDR2 SVGEGT come from the germline V gene. The junction had 8 bases not matched to a gene; V was cut back by 2 bases and J by 3 bases. The CDR3 DNA is TGTGCCAGCAGTTACCGAGGGGGCGTGGGGACAGATACGCAGTATTTT. It encodes CASSYRGGVGTDTQYF.

This clone came up once. The chain has TRBV28 and TRBJ1-1; a possible D gene is TRBD1 (5 bases). V was pared by 6 bases and J by 0 bases, with 17 bases between. CDR3 size: 16 residues. Germline CDR1 reads MDHEN; CDR2 reads SYDVKM. This chain's CDR3 is CASSPPDRRMNTEAFF. DNA of the CDR3: TGTGCCAGCAGCCCCCCCGACAGACGAATGAACACTGAAGCTTTCTTT.

The gene calls are TRBV7-9 and TRBJ1-3; a possible D gene is TRBD1 (5 bases). The V gene's germline CDR1 is SEHNR and CDR2 FQNEAQ (reference sequence). The CDR3 totals 13 residues. V lost 4 bases and J 5 bases, leaving 9 bases between the germline ends. CDR3 DNA sequence: TGTGCCAGCAGCTGGGACTCCAGAAACACCATATATTTT. Translation: CASSWDSRNTIYF. Filled out from reference TRBV7-9 and TRBJ1-3, the complete variable domain reads DTGVSQNPRHKITKRGQNVTFRCDPISEHNRLYWYRQTLGQGPEFLTYFQNEAQLEKSRLLSDRFSAERPKGSFSTLEIQRTEQGDSAMYLCASSWDSRNTIYFGEGSWLTVV.